The subject of this entry is one TCR beta chain. Its antigen specificity is not known. The sample holds no much larger clone one base away, and base qualities are not on file. The sample comes from a study of blood T cells in healthy people across ages (dated by TCRdb to about 2015). About the full investigation: Template switching captured roughly one uniquely barcoded TCR beta cDNA molecule per two T cells in model experiments. Age-related changes in TCR beta repertoire diversity were measured in the study by deep sequencing normalized with unique cDNA molecular identifiers. Four age groups were formed from the donors: young (average about 17 years), middle-aged (around 39), aged (about 62) and long-lived (less than 85). Donors of different ages were randomly distributed across sequencing lanes to avoid experimental bias. Two additional independent replicas of 1 million unique cDNA reads from the same blood draw were analyzed for two donors (one aged 18 to 30 and one aged 80 or older). Results the study describes overall, beyond this receptor: Compared with the aged group, more naive CD4+ T cells, fewer expanded clones and increased TCR diversity were shown by the long-lived group, suggesting age selection. Bulk unsorted PBMC profiling prevented conclusive comparison of naive and antigen-experienced compartments. As age increased, observed TCR beta diversity per million T cells dropped in a roughly linear way, and a significant reduction was already evident by age about 36. Estimates of total diversity based on one million sequenced T cells were considered lower bounds and underestimates. There was a strong correlation between observed TCR beta diversity and the percentage of naive T cells measured by flow cytometry. Because the CMV infection status of the donors was unknown, age-related changes in expanded clonotypes may potentially have been confounded.

Donors were 35 to 40 systemically healthy Caucasian individuals from Russia aged about 6 to 100 years. Approximately 9.7 milliliters of peripheral blood were drawn from each donor into EDTA-treated Vacutainer tubes. PBMCs were isolated by Ficoll-Paque density-gradient centrifugation, with at least 6 million obtained per sample. Total RNA, at least 6 micrograms per sample, was extracted from PBMCs with Trizol reagent. For every donor, flow cytometry on a PBMC aliquot measured the percentage of naive CD45RAhigh/CD27high T cells. Library prep was done by 5' RACE. The sample was run on an Illumina HiSeq 2500. A second PCR of roughly 6 to 11 cycles was run with a J-beta primer mix and a sample-barcoded 5' primer. Each TCR beta cDNA molecule received a unique molecular identifier from a template-switch 5' adaptor carrying 12 random nucleotides. At least 2.5 million CDR3-containing paired-end reads were obtained from each sample. First-strand cDNA was synthesized from all RNA with the Mint cDNA synthesis kit, primed by a TRBC-specific oligonucleotide. Following uracil-DNA glycosylase treatment, all cDNA underwent a first 18-cycle PCR with the universal primers M1SS and BC2_uni_R. Under the source paper's analysis protocol: For normalization, 1 million high-quality reads were randomly selected from each sample, with every read carrying a distinct molecular identifier. Instead of being binned into consensus sequences, reads that shared molecular identifiers were thrown out. CDR3 identification, clonotype clustering and error correction used MiTCR with a Q25 quality threshold and the strictest error-elimination algorithm. A nonparametric unseen species model with Euler transformation was used to estimate lower-bound total TCR beta diversity. TCRdb reprocessing: public reads trimmed at Q25 with fastp, clones called with MiXCR, in-frame beta chains kept. When rows share a CDR3 protein, they turn into one entry using the most common DNA and genes. The V and J calls come from TCRdb's annotation, not from the publication. The sample records around 1.5 million distinct CDR3 sequences, roughly 45% of which are singletons. 7% to 9.5% of the sample is held by the ten biggest clonotypes.

CDR1 and CDR2 are drawn from the germline V gene: SGHRS, YFSETQ. The CDR3 holds 12 amino acids from the cysteine to the phenylalanine. The sequence is cut down to CDR3 DNA, 36 bases in frame from base 1. V is clipped by 4 bases and J by 7 bases, and the sequence between their germline boundaries is 12 bases long. This TCR was recovered from a woman younger than 30 in good health. The chain joins TRBV5-1 to TRBJ2-7, with the D gene not clear enough to name. Input material: blood. The CDR3 protein sequence reads: CASSLILGEQYF. The nucleotide sequence reads TGCGCCAGCAGCCTTATCCTAGGGGAGCAGTACTTC.